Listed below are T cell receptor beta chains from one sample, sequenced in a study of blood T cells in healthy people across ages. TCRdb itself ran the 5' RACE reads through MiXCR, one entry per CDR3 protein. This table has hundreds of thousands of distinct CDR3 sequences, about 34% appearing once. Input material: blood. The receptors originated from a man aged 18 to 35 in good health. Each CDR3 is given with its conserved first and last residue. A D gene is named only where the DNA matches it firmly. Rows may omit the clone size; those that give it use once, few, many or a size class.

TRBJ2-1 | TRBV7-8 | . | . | TGTGTCAGCAGCTTAATCGTTGGGAGCTCCTACAATGAGCAGTTCTTC | CVSSLIVGSSYNEQFF
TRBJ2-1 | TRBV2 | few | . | TGTGCCAGCAGTGTAGGGGGGCTAAACTCCTACAATGAGCAGTTCTTC | CASSVGGLNSYNEQFF
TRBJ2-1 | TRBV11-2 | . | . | TGTGCCAGCGCCGCGGATCAGAGCTCCTACAATAAGCAGTTCTTC | CASAADQSSYNKQFF
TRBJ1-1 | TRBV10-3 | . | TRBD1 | TGTGCCATCAGGATGACAGGGCGAATGAACACTGAAGCTTTCTTT | CAIRMTGRMNTEAFF
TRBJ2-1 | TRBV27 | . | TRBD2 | TGTGCCAGCAGTTTAGGGACTAGCGTTAGGGATGAGCAGTTCTTC | CASSLGTSVRDEQFF
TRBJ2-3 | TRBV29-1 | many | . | TGCAGCGCAACCCCCAAGGATACGCAGTATTTT | CSATPKDTQYF
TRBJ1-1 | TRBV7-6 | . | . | TGTGCCAGCAGCTTACGGGCGTACAACACTGAAGCTTTCTTT | CASSLRAYNTEAFF
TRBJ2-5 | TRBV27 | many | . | TGTGCCAGCAGTTTACGCCGTTACCAAGAGACCCAGTACTTC | CASSLRRYQETQYF
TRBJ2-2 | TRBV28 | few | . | TGTGCCAGCACCGCCGACTCGGAGGGGGAGCTGTTTTTT | CASTADSEGELFF
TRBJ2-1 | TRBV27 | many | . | TGTGCCAGCAGTCCAGAGCGCGGCTACAATGAGCAGTTCTTC | CASSPERGYNEQFF
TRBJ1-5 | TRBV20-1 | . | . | TGCAGTGCTAGCCCCCATTATAGCAATCAGCCCCAGCATTTT | CSASPHYSNQPQHF